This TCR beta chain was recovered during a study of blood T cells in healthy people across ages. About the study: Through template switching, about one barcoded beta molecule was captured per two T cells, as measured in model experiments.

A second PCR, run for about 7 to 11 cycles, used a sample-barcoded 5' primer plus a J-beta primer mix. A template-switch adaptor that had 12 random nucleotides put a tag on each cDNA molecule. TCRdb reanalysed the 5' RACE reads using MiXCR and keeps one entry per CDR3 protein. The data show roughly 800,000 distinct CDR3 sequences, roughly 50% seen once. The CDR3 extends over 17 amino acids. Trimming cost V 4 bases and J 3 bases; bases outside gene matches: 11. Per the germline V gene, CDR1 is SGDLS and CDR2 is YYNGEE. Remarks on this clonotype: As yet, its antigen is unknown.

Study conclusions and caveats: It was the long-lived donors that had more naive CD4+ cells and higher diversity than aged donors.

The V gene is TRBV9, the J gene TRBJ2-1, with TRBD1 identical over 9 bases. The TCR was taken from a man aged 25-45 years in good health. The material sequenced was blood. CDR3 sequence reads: CASSHTGGAGVYNEQFF. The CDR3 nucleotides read TGTGCCAGCAGCCATACAGGGGGCGCAGGGGTCTACAATGAGCAGTTCTTC.